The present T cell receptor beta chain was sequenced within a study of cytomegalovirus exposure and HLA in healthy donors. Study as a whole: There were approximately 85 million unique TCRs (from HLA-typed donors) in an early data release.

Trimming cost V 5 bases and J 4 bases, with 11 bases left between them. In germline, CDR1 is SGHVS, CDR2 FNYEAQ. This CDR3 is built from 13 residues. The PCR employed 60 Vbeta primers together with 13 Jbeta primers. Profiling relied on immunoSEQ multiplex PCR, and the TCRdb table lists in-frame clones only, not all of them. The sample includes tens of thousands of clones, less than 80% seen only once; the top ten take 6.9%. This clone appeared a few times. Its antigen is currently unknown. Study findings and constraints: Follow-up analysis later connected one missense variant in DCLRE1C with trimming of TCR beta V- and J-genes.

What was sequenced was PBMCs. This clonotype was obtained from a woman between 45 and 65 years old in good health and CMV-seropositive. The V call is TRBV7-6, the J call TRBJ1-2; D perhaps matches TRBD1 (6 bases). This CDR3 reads CASSPQGIYGYTF. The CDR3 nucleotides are TGTGCCAGCAGCCCACAGGGAATCTATGGCTACACCTTC.